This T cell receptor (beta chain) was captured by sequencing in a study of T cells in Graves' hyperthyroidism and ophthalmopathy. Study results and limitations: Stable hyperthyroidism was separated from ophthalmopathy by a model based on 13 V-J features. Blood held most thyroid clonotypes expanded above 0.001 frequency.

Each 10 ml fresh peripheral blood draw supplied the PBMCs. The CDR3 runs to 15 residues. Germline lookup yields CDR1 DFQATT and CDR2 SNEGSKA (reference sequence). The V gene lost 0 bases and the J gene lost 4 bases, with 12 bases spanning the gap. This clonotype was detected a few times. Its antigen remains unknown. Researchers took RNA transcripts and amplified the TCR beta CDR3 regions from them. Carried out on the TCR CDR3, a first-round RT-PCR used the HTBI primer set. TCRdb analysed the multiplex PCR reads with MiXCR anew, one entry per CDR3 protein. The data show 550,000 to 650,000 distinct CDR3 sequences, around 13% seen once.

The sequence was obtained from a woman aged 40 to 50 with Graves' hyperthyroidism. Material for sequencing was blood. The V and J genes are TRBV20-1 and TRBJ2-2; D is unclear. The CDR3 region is CSAREPGRGTGELFF. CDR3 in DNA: TGCAGTGCTAGAGAACCCGGGCGAGGCACCGGGGAGCTGTTTTTT.